Listed below are T cell receptor beta chains from one sample, sequenced in a study of shared clonotypes between healthy human individuals. The method was immunoSEQ multiplex PCR; TCRdb's version includes in-frame clones alone and lacks a portion of them. This table has under 2,500,000 clones, 90% to 97% appearing once. The specimen was naive CD4+ T cells sorted from blood. The receptors were gathered from a man aged 18 to 30 in good health. CDR3s include the opening cysteine and the closing phenylalanine or tryptophan. Each record gives: V gene, J gene, clone size, D gene, CDR3 DNA, CDR3 protein. D genes are given only for firm matches. A clone size is listed for some rows: how often the clone was seen (once, few, many), or a class if it is expanded.

TRBV7-9	TRBJ2-4	.	.	TGTGCCAGCAGCCCAGCGTCAGTCGCCAAAAACATTCAGTACTTC	CASSPASVAKNIQYF
TRBV6-5	TRBJ1-6	.	.	TGTGCCAGCGGGGGAGCGGTATCACCCCTCCACTTT	CASGGAVSPLHF
TRBV4-1	TRBJ1-6	.	TRBD1	TGCGCCAGCAGCCAAGGACAGGGGGTGAATAATTCACCCCTCCACTTT	CASSQGQGVNNSPLHF
TRBV10-2	TRBJ2-7	.	TRBD1	TGCGCCAGCAGTGAAGGACAGGTGGCCTACGAGCAGTACTTC	CASSEGQVAYEQYF
TRBV5-1	TRBJ2-2	.	TRBD2	TGCGCCAGCAGCACGGGACTAGCGGGGGCCGGGGAGCTGTTTTTT	CASSTGLAGAGELFF
TRBV6-1	TRBJ1-5	once	TRBD1	TGTGCCAGCAGTATCGGACAGGAGAATCAGCCCCAGCATTTT	CASSIGQENQPQHF
TRBV7-9	TRBJ1-2	.	.	TGTGCCAGCAGCCGAGGAACAGGCTACTTTAACTATGGCTACACCTTC	CASSRGTGYFNYGYTF
TRBV11-2	TRBJ2-3	.	.	TGTGCCAGCAGCTTAGTTCCCGTGTTGAACACAGATACGCAGTATTTT	CASSLVPVLNTDTQYF
TRBV19	TRBJ2-7	.	.	TGTGCCAGTAGTGTCGGTCCAGGGGTCGGCGAGCAGTACTTC	CASSVGPGVGEQYF
TRBV10-3	TRBJ2-1	.	TRBD1	TGTGCCATCAGTGAGTCGACGCGGACAGGGGGCTCATGGGAGCAGTTCTTC	CAISESTRTGGSWEQFF
TRBV6-6	TRBJ2-5	.	TRBD2	TGTGCCAGTACTTATGGGGGGGAGGGAGAGACCCAGTACTTC	CASTYGGEGETQYF
TRBV5-1	TRBJ2-1	.	.	TGCGCCAGCAGCTTGGGTGGGGTCAATGAGCAGTTCTTC	CASSLGGVNEQFF
TRBV6-5	TRBJ2-1	.	.	TGTGCCAGCAGGCTTCCCGGGGGTAGTGAGCAGTTCTTC	CASRLPGGSEQFF
TRBV10-3	TRBJ1-1	.	.	TGTGCCATCAGACCCGGGCAGGGAAGGACTGAAGCTTTCTTT	CAIRPGQGRTEAFF
TRBV18	TRBJ2-5	.	TRBD2	TGTGCCAGCTCCCCAAGGGGACTAGCGGGAGGAGAGACCCAGTACTTC	CASSPRGLAGGETQYF
TRBV28	TRBJ2-7	.	.	TGTGCCAGCAGTTTATACGGTACCTACGAGCAGTACTTC	CASSLYGTYEQYF
TRBV30	TRBJ2-7	once	.	TGTGCCTGGAGTATCAGCTCCTACGAGCAGTACTTC	CAWSISSYEQYF
TRBV19	TRBJ1-1	.	.	TGTGCCAGTCAGAGAACAGGGATGAACACTGAAGCTTTCTTT	CASQRTGMNTEAFF
TRBV19	TRBJ2-2	.	.	TGTGCCAGTAGCCCCGGGACTCTCGGACCCGGGGAGCTGTTTTTT	CASSPGTLGPGELFF
TRBV5-4	TRBJ2-7	once	TRBD2	TGTGCCAGCAGCCTGGGACTAGCGGGAGGAGGGGAGCAGTACTTC	CASSLGLAGGGEQYF
TRBV30	TRBJ2-7	.	.	TGTGCCTTCTTGACAGCTTCCTCCTACGAGCAGTACTTC	CAFLTASSYEQYF
TRBV11-2	TRBJ1-1	.	.	TGTGCCAGCAGCTTAGTTGGGAATGAAGCTTTCTTT	CASSLVGNEAFF
TRBV4-3	TRBJ2-7	.	TRBD2	TGCGCCAGCAGCCAAGTCACTAGCGGGAGGGCGCGGGAACAGTACTTC	CASSQVTSGRAREQYF
TRBV30	TRBJ2-1	.	TRBD2	TGTGCCTGGAGTCTATCAAAGACCGGGACTACGCGAGCCAATGAGCAGTTCTTC	CAWSLSKTGTTRANEQFF
TRBV4-1	TRBJ2-1	few	.	TGCGCCAGCTCACAACCCAGGGCCCCCTACAATGAGCAGTTCTTC	CASSQPRAPYNEQFF
TRBV30	TRBJ1-4	.	TRBD1	TGTGCCTGGTCCGGGACAGGGTTTAGAAAACTGTTTTTT	CAWSGTGFRKLFF
TRBV2	TRBJ1-4	.	TRBD1	TGTGCCAGCAGTGTGGGACAGGGCATTGAAAAACTGTTTTTT	CASSVGQGIEKLFF
TRBV29-1	TRBJ1-4	.	TRBD1	TGCAGCGTTGGTGACAGGGGAACTAATGAAAAACTGTTTTTT	CSVGDRGTNEKLFF
TRBV18	TRBJ1-6	.	TRBD1	TGTGCCAGCTCACTTTTAGGGACAGGAGATTCACCCCTCCACTTT	CASSLLGTGDSPLHF
TRBV28	TRBJ2-1	.	TRBD2	TGTGCCAGCAGACTGGGACTAGCGGGGGGTGGCGAGCAGTTCTTC	CASRLGLAGGGEQFF
TRBV7-3	TRBJ1-1	.	.	TGTGCCAGCAGCTTAAGCGGCACTGAAGCTTTCTTT	CASSLSGTEAFF
TRBV5-1	TRBJ2-5	once	TRBD2	TGCGCCAGCAGCTTGCGGGGGGGCTCCCCCCAAGAGACCCAGTACTTC	CASSLRGGSPQETQYF
TRBV5-4	TRBJ2-3	.	TRBD1	TGTGCCAGCAGCCGGCCGGGACAGGGGAACACAGATACGCAGTATTTT	CASSRPGQGNTDTQYF
TRBV6-1	TRBJ2-5	.	TRBD2	TGTGCCAGCGGGACTAGCGGGAAAGGGGAGACCCAGTACTTC	CASGTSGKGETQYF
TRBV14	TRBJ1-4	.	.	TGTGCCAGCAGCCAACGTGCGCCCACGGGAGGAAAACTGTTTTTT	CASSQRAPTGGKLFF
TRBV2	TRBJ1-6	.	.	TGTGCCAGCAGCCTTGACAGGATGTATTCACCCCTCCACTTT	CASSLDRMYSPLHF
TRBV5-4	TRBJ2-7	.	TRBD1	TGTGCCAGCAGCGCCGGACAGGGGGGCTACGAGCAGTACTTC	CASSAGQGGYEQYF
TRBV9	TRBJ1-5	.	.	TGTGCCAGCAGCAGGGATGCAGGGGATCAGCCCCAGCATTTT	CASSRDAGDQPQHF
TRBV28	TRBJ2-3	.	.	TGTGCCAGCAGTTTTACAGATACGCAGTATTTT	CASSFTDTQYF
TRBV6-1	TRBJ1-4	.	TRBD1	TGTGCCAGCAGCCGACCGGACAGGGGTAATGAAAAACTGTTTTTT	CASSRPDRGNEKLFF
TRBV4-3	TRBJ1-1	.	.	TGCGCCAGCAGCCCGCAACAGGCCTGGGCCACTGAAGCTTTCTTT	CASSPQQAWATEAFF
TRBV6-5	TRBJ1-3	once	.	TGTGCCAGCACCCGAAGGTCTGGAAACACCATATATTTT	CASTRRSGNTIYF
TRBV11-1	TRBJ1-1	.	TRBD1	TGTGCCAGCAGGGACAGGGGAATGGGGGCCACTGAAGCTTTCTTT	CASRDRGMGATEAFF
TRBV29-1	TRBJ1-1	.	.	TGCAGCGTCTCCTATGAGAACACTGAAGCTTTCTTT	CSVSYENTEAFF
TRBV7-9	TRBJ2-3	.	TRBD1	TGTGCCAGCAGCTTAGGGGACAGGGGGCTTATCACAGATACGCAGTATTTT	CASSLGDRGLITDTQYF
TRBV7-2	TRBJ2-5	.	TRBD2	TGTGCCAGCAGCTCTTTTCACACTAGCGGGAGCAGAGAGACCCAGTACTTC	CASSSFHTSGSRETQYF
TRBV30	TRBJ1-6	.	TRBD1	TGTGCCTGGAGAGACAGGGCCAGTTCACCCCTCCACTTT	CAWRDRASSPLHF
TRBV7-2	TRBJ1-5	.	TRBD1	TGTGCCAGCAGCTTAGCCGCGCCGGACAGGGCCGAAACCTATAGCAATCAGCCCCAGCATTTT	CASSLAAPDRAETYSNQPQHF